This T cell receptor beta chain was identified in a study of Ad26.COV2.S vaccination and SARS-CoV-2 variants. Study-level points and caveats: Analytic work on TCR breadth and depth might have understated the full extent of total T cell responses. Participants in the vaccine arm had higher spike-specific TCR breadth; placebo recipients had lower. Comparability of non-spike TCR breadth was observed across vaccine and placebo recipients.

Germline V lookup: CDR1 SQVTM, CDR2 ANQGSEA. CDR3 length equals 13 residues. V gave up 4 bases and J gave up 4 bases; unmatched junction bases: 1. Sequencing used immunoSEQ multiplex PCR; TCRdb keeps in-frame clones, though not all of them. This table holds fewer than 100,000 clones, approximately 86% found once. As to this clone: Its antigen is still unknown.

The TCR sequence derives from a human donor who had recovered from COVID-19. This chain uses TRBV29-1 with TRBJ2-1; 10 bases are shared with TRBD1. This specimen was peripheral blood, taken after recovery from COVID-19. The CDR3 DNA sequence: TGCAGCGTTGGGACAGGGGGATACAATGAGCAGTTCTTC. Translation: CSVGTGGYNEQFF.